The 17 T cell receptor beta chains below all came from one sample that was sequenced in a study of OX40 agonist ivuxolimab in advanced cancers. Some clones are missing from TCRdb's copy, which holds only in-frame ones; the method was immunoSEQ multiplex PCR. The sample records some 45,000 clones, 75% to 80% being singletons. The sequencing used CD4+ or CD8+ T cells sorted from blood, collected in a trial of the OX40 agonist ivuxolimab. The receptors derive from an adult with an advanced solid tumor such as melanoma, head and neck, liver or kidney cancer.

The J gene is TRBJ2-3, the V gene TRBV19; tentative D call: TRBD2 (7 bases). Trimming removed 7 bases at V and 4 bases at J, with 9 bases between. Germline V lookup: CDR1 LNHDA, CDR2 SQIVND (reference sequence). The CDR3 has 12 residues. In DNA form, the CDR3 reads TGTGCCAGTAAGGGGGGGGCAGATACGCAGTATTTT. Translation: CASKGGADTQYF.

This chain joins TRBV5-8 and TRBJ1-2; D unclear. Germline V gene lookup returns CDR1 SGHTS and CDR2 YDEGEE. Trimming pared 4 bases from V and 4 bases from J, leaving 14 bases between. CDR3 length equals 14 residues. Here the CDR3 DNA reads TGTGCCAGCAGCCCCCTGGAAGGTGGCTATGGCTACACCTTC. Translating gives CASSPLEGGYGYTF.

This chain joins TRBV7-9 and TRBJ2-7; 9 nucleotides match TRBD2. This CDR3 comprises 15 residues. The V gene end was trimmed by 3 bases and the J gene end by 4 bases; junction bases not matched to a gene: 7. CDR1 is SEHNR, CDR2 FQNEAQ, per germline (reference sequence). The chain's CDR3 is CASSFSREGRYEQYF. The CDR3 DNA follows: TGTGCCAGCAGCTTTTCGCGGGAGGGTAGATACGAGCAGTACTTC.

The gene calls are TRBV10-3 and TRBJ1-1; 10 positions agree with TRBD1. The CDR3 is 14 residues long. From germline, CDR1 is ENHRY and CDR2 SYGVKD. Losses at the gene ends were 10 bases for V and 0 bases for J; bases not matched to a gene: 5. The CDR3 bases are TGTGCCACGGGGACAGGGGATTTGAACACTGAAGCTTTCTTT. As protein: CATGTGDLNTEAFF.

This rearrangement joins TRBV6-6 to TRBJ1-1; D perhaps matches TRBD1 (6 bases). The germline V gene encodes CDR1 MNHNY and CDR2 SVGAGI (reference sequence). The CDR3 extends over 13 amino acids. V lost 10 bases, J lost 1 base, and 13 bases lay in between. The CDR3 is CATQGHANTEAFF. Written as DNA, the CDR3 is TGTGCCACCCAGGGGCACGCGAACACTGAAGCTTTCTTT.

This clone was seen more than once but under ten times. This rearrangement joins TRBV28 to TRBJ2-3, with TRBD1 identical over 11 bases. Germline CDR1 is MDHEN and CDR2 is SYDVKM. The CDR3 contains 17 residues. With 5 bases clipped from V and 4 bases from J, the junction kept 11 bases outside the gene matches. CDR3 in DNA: TGTGCCAGCAGTCCGGACAGGGGGCTCCCCGACCCAGATACGCAGTATTTT. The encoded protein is CASSPDRGLPDPDTQYF.

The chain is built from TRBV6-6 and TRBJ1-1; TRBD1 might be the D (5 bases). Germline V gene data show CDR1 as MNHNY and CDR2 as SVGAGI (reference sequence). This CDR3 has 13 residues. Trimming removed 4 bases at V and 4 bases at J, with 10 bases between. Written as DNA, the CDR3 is TGTGCCAGCAGTTGGTCGGGGGGCACTGAAGCTTTCTTT. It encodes CASSWSGGTEAFF.

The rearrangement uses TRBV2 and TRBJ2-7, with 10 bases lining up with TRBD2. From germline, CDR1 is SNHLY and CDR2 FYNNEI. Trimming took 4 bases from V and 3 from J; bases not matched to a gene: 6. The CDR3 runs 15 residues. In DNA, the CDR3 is TGTGCCAGCAGTGGAGGACTAGCGGAAGACTACGAGCAGTACTTC. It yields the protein CASSGGLAEDYEQYF.

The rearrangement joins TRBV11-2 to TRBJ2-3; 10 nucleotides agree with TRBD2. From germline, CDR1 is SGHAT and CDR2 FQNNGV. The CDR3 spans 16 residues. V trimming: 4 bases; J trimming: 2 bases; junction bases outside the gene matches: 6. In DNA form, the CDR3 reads TGTGCCAGCAGCTCCAGGACTAGCGGAAACACAGATACGCAGTATTTT. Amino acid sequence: CASSSRTSGNTDTQYF.

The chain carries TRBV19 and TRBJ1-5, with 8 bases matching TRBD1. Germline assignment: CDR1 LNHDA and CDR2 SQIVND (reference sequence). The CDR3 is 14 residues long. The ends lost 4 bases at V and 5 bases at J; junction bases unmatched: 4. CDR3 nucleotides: TGTGCCAGTAGTACGACAGGGGATGATCAGCCCCAGCATTTT. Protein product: CASSTTGDDQPQHF.

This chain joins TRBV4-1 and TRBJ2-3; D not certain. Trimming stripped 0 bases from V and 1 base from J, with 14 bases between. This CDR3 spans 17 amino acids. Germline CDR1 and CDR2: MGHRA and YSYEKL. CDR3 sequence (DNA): TGCGCCAGCAGCCAAGATCAGAGACCCCTGCGCACAGATACGCAGTATTTT. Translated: CASSQDQRPLRTDTQYF.

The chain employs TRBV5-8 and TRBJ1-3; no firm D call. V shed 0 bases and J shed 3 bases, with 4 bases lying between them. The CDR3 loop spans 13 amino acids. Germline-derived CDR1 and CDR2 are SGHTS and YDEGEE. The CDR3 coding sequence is TGTGCCAGCAGCTTGGAGATTGGAAACACCATATATTTT. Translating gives CASSLEIGNTIYF. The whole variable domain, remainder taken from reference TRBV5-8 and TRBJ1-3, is EAGVTQSPTHLIKTRGQQATLRCSPISGHTSVYWYQQALGLGLQFLLWYDEGEERNRGNFPPRFSGRQFPNYSSELNVNALELEDSALYLCASSLEIGNTIYFGEGSWLTVV.

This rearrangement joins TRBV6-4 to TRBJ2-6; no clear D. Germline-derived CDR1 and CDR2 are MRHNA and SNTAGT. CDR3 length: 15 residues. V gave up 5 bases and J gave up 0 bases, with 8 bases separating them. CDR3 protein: CASSPDRSGANVLTF. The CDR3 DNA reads TGTGCCAGCAGTCCGGACCGCTCTGGGGCCAACGTCCTGACTTTC.

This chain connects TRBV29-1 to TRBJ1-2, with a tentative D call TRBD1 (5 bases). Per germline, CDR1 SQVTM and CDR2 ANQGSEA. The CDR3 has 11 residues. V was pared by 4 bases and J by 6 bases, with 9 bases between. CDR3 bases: TGCAGCGTTGGACTCAGGGATGGCTACACCTTC. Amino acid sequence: CSVGLRDGYTF.

CDR3: CASSSDDTEAFF. The CDR3 DNA follows: TGCGCCAGCAGCTCCGACGACACTGAAGCTTTCTTT. The V call is TRBV5-1, the J call TRBJ1-1; D call uncertain. This CDR3 spans 12 amino acids. CDR1 is SGHRS and CDR2 is YFSETQ in the germline V gene. Trimming left V 3 bases short and J 3 bases short, with 6 bases between.

Here the CDR3 DNA reads TGTGCCAGCAGCTTAAGGAGAAGCGGGGCCTACGAGCAGTACTTC. Translating gives CASSLRRSGAYEQYF. This chain joins TRBV7-9 and TRBJ2-7, with 7 bases matching TRBD2. The germline gives CDR1 SEHNR, CDR2 FQNEAQ (reference sequence). The CDR3 sequence is 15 residues long. After removal of 2 bases from V and 2 bases from J, the junction contained 6 bases not matched to a gene. Based on the CDR3 plus reference TRBV7-9 and TRBJ2-7, the full variable domain is DTGVSQNPRHKITKRGQNVTFRCDPISEHNRLYWYRQTLGQGPEFLTYFQNEAQLEKSRLLSDRFSAERPKGSFSTLEIQRTEQGDSAMYLCASSLRRSGAYEQYFGPGTRLTVT.

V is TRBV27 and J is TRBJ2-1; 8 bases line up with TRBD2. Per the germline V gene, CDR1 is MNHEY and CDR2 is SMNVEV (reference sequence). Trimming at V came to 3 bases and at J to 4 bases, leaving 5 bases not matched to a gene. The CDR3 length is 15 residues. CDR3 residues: CASSFSSGSYNEQFF. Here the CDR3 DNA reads TGTGCCAGCAGTTTTTCCAGCGGGAGTTACAATGAGCAGTTCTTC.